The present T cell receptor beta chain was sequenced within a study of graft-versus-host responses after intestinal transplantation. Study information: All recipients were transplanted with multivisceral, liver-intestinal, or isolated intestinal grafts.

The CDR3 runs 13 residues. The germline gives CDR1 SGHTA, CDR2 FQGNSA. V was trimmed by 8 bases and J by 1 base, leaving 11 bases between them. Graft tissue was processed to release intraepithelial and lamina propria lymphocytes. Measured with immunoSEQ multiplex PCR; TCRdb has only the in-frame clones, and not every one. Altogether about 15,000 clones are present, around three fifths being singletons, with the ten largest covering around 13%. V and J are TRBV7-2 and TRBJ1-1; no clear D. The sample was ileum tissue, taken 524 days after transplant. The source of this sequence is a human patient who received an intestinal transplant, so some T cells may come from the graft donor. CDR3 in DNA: TGTGCCAGCGCGAGTATAAGGAACACTGAAGCTTTCTTT. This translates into CASASIRNTEAFF.